This T cell receptor beta chain was retrieved from a study of cytomegalovirus exposure and HLA in healthy donors. Findings of the study overall: Subsequent analysis of the approximately 110 validation repertoires found a tendency for first-cohort TCR clusters to co-occur. Reportedly, diagnosis of cytomegalovirus status by the classifier showed high specificity and sensitivity. Among TCR beta chains, those listed as cytomegalovirus-associated numbered fewer than 200.

Germline trimming cut 5 bases from V and 2 bases from J; bases unmatched to any gene: 6. The CDR3 extends over 14 amino acids. The germline V gene has CDR1 SEHNR and CDR2 FQNEAQ (reference sequence). As for this clone: Its cognate antigen is unknown.

Produced via immunoSEQ multiplex PCR; TCRdb's table is partial and in-frame only. This table holds roughly 63,000 clones, about 89% found once. The V call is TRBV7-9, the J call TRBJ2-7; 7 bases align to TRBD1. The receptor's source is a woman in her late teens or twenties in good health and CMV-seronegative. Input material: PBMCs. The CDR3 DNA reads TGTGCCAGCAGCATGAACAGGGGTACCTACGAGCAGTACTTC. It translates to CASSMNRGTYEQYF.